Sequencing of this T cell receptor beta chain was carried out in a study of vaccination and CD4 T cells after COVID-19. As for the study in general: Stimulation of the cells used overlapping spike peptide pools from SARS-CoV-2 and from the common cold coronaviruses HCoV-NL63, HCoV-OC43 and HCoV-229E.

As for treatment: approximately nine-day PBMC culture with coronavirus spike peptide pools or control peptides (ViraFEST assay). Harvesting of the unexposed donor's CD4+ T cells predated the COVID-19 pandemic (2011-2018). Sequenced with the Oncomine TCR Beta short-read assay was DNA taken from cultured CD4+ T cells. The template was genomic DNA from cultured CD4+ T cells. TCRdb ran MiXCR on the PCR reads and lists one entry per CDR3 protein. The repertoire holds approximately 7,200 distinct CDR3 sequences, with roughly 48% as singletons. The CDR3 is 13 amino acids. Germline loops: CDR1 LNHDA, CDR2 SQIVND (reference sequence). With 3 bases removed from V and 3 bases from J, the gap between germline ends came to 8 bases. Concerning this clonotype: Its specificity is unknown.

The clonotype originates from a human donor in good health. The chain uses TRBV19 and TRBJ2-5, with D perhaps matching TRBD2 (5 bases). The sample consisted of CD4+ T cells from blood, cultured in vitro. Written as DNA, the CDR3 is TGTGCCAGTAGTATCGGGGTAGAAGAGACCCAGTACTTC. It is translated as CASSIGVEETQYF.